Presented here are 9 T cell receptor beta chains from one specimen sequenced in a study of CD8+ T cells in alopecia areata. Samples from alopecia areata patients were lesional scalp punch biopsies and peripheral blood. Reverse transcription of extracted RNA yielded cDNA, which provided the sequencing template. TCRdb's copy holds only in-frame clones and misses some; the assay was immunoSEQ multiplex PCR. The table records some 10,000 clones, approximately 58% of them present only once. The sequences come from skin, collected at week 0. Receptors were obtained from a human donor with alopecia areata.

The chain's CDR3 is CASSWGDFTTYEQYF. CDR3 bases: TGTGCCAGCAGCTGGGGGGACTTTACTACTTACGAGCAGTACTTC. The chain is built from TRBV7-2 and TRBJ2-7; a weak D match, TRBD2 (6 bases). Germline V gives CDR1 SGHTA, CDR2 FQGNSA. The CDR3 extends over 15 amino acids. Deletions cut 4 bases from V and 4 bases from J, with 17 bases between.

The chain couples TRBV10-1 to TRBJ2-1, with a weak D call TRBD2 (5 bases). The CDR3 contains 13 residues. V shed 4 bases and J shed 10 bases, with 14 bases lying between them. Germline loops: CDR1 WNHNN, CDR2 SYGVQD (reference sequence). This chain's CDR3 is CASSAPSSAEQFF. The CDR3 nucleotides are TGCGCCAGCAGTGCCCCTAGCTCGGCCGAGCAGTTCTTC.

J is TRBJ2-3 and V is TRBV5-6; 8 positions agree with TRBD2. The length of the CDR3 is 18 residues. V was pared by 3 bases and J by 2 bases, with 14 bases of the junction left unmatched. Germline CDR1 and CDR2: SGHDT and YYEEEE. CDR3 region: CASSSRTPKRGNTDTQYF. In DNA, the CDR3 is TGTGCCAGCAGCTCACGGACCCCTAAGCGGGGGAACACAGATACGCAGTATTTT.

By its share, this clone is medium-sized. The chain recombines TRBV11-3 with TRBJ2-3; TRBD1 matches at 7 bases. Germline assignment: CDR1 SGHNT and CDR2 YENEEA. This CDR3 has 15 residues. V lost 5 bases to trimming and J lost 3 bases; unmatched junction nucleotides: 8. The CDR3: CASSKTGQPTDTQYF. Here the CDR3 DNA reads TGTGCCAGCAGCAAAACGGGACAGCCAACAGATACGCAGTATTTT.

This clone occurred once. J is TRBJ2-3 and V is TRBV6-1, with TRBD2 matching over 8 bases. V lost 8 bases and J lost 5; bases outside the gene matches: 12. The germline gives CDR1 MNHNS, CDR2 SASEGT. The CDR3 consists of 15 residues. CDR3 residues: CASPPVAGKGDTQYF. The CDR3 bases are TGTGCCAGCCCCCCGGTAGCGGGGAAAGGAGATACGCAGTATTTT.

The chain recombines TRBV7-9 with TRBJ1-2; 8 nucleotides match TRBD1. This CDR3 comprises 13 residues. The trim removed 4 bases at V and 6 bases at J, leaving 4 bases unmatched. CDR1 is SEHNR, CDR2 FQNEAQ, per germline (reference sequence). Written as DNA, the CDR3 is TGTGCCAGCAGCTCGACAGGGGAAGATGGCTACACCTTC. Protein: CASSSTGEDGYTF.

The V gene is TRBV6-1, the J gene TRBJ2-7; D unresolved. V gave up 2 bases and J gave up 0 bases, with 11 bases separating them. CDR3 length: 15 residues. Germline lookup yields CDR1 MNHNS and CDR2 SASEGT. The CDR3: CASSELSLGSYEQYF. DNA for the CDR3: TGTGCCAGCAGTGAATTGTCTCTGGGCTCCTACGAGCAGTACTTC.

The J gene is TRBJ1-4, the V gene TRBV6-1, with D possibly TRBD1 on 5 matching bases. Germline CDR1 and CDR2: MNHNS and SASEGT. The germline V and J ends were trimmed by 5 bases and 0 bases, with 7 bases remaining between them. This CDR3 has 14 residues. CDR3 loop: CASSRTTTNEKLFF. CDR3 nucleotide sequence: TGTGCCAGCAGTCGGACAACAACTAATGAAAAACTGTTTTTT.

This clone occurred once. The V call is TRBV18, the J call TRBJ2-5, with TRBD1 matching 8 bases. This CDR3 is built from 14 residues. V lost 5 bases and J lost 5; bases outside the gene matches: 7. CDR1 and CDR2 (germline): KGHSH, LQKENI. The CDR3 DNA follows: TGTGCCAGCTCATCTATACAGGGGGGCGAGACCCAGTACTTC. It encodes CASSSIQGGETQYF.